This TCR beta chain was profiled in a study of naive and memory T cell subsets. Germline V gives CDR1 SSHAT, CDR2 FNYEAQ (reference sequence). The CDR3 runs to 10 residues. V gave up 5 bases and J gave up 13 bases, with 8 bases separating them. CD8 T cells were positively selected from what remained after CD4 positive selection. The beta constant-region primer was an equimolar mix of two oligonucleotides covering TRBC1 and TRBC2. Ligated cDNA was amplified by four rounds of PCR with nested alpha and beta constant-region primers and SP2. TCRdb ran MiXCR on the UMI-ligation and nested PCR reads and lists one entry per CDR3 protein. The sample has 150,000 or so distinct CDR3 sequences; about a sixth are singletons. Only a few counts were recorded for this clonotype.

V is TRBV7-7 and J is TRBJ2-2; the D gene is possibly TRBD2 (5 bases). The sequence was obtained from a human donor in good health. The sequenced material came from naive CD4+ T cells from blood. CDR3 sequence (DNA): TGTGCCAGCAGCGTAGGAGGGCTGTTTTTT. This translates into CASSVGGLFF.